This section outlines one T cell receptor (beta chain) sequence together with its context. The antigen remains unidentified. Germline V gives CDR1 MGHRA, CDR2 YSYEKL. This CDR3 is built from 14 residues. The V gene lost 1 base and the J gene lost 5 bases, with 8 bases spanning the gap. This sample is part of a study of T cells in Graves' hyperthyroidism and ophthalmopathy. General study results and limits: Most thyroid clonotypes with frequency above 0.001 were detected in blood.

Amplified regions were TCR beta CDR3 sequences from RNA transcripts. The HTBI primer set served for first-round RT-PCR of the TCR CDR3. TCRdb used MiXCR to reprocess the multiplex PCR reads, holding one entry per CDR3 protein. The repertoire holds roughly 550,000 distinct CDR3 sequences, about 16% seen once, with around 32% in the top ten. The V call is TRBV4-1, the J call TRBJ1-4; no definite D call. This TCR came from a woman aged 30 to 39 with Graves' ophthalmopathy. Sequencing used blood. The CDR3 DNA reads as TGCGCCAGCAGCCAAGGGAGTTGGAATGAAAAACTGTTTTTT. Its translation is CASSQGSWNEKLFF.